This entry describes one TCR beta chain. Only a few counts were recorded for this clonotype. This clone's antigen is unknown. The sample holds no much larger clone one base away, and base qualities are not on file. The data belong to a study of CD8 T cells in ankylosing spondylitis (dated by TCRdb to 2015 to 2018). With regard to the full study: The study profiled T cell receptor beta repertoires in healthy donors and ankylosing spondylitis patients to find disease-linked TCR variants. The full study cohort comprised around 25 ankylosing spondylitis patients and approximately 100 healthy donors. Peripheral blood was sampled, and synovial fluid was also collected from ankylosing spondylitis patients.

Data came from an Illumina HiSeq 2500. Quantitative 5'-RACE with molecular barcodes was the method used to prepare the TCR beta libraries. In the source study's methods: A new computational method, built on a probabilistic model of VDJ rearrangement, was used to identify disease-linked TCR variants. The public reads were reprocessed in TCRdb via fastp at Q25 and MiXCR, keeping in-frame beta chains. Every distinct CDR3 protein forms one entry, paired with its most common genes and DNA. In this record, the V and J calls reflect TCRdb's handling and not the investigators' own analysis. The sample table lists roughly 400,000 distinct CDR3 sequences, around 24% of them with a count of one. The ten largest clonotypes hold roughly a sixth of the sample. The trim is 0 bases for V and 5 bases for J, with a gap of 13 bases between the germline ends. Spanning cysteine to phenylalanine, the CDR3 consists of 16 amino acids. Here the CDR3 DNA is all that survives: 48 bases in frame from base 1. CDR1 and CDR2 (KGHSH, LQKENI) derive from the germline V gene.

General study outcomes and caveats: Blood from ankylosing spondylitis patients appeared to be characterized by a TCR beta motif composed of roughly eight highly homologous amino acid variants. Some TCR beta motif variants had previously been reported in synovial fluid and blood of reactive arthritis patients, which suggested common disease-initiation mechanisms. In peripheral blood, the disease-linked clones were found at relatively low frequencies and had a CD8+ phenotype. Significant enrichment of the disease-linked clones was reported in matched synovial fluid samples from ankylosing spondylitis patients.

This chain joins TRBV18 to TRBJ2-2; matching of 6 bases hints at TRBD2 as the D gene. The sequence was collected from a male donor with ankylosing spondylitis. The sequenced sample consisted of blood, either unsorted or a sorted T cell fraction (not recorded which). The base sequence is TGTGCCAGCTCACCACCGGCGGGGTCGTGGACCGGGGAGCTGTTTTTT. This translates into CASSPPAGSWTGELFF.